The 22 T cell receptor beta chains in this list originate from one sample, sequenced in a study of cytomegalovirus exposure and HLA in healthy donors. The PCR ran on 60 Vbeta and 13 Jbeta primers. The table came from immunoSEQ multiplex PCR; TCRdb's copy has only in-frame clones and leaves some out. Among about 200,000 clones, about four fifths were seen once, and the ten largest hold approximately 1.4%. Sequencing was performed on PBMCs. The source of these receptors is a girl aged 5 to 17 in good health and CMV-seropositive.

The genes are TRBV2 and TRBJ2-5, with D tentatively TRBD2 (5 bases). The CDR3 is made up of 12 amino acids. Trimming left V 7 bases short and J 5 bases short, with 11 bases between. Germline CDR1 and CDR2: SNHLY and FYNNEI. CDR3 region: CASNLARETQYF. CDR3 DNA: TGTGCCAGCAATCTAGCTCGGGAGACCCAGTACTTC.

The V gene is TRBV7-8, the J gene TRBJ2-7, with D possibly TRBD2 on 6 matching bases. The V end was cut by 2 bases, the J end by 4 bases, with 15 bases between. The CDR3 contains 15 residues. CDR1 and CDR2 from the germline V gene are SGHVS and FQNEAQ. The DNA for the CDR3 is TGTGCCAGCAGCTTAAGATCCCAGGGAGGTTACGAGCAGTACTTC. Protein product: CASSLRSQGGYEQYF. The full variable domain, rest sourced from reference TRBV7-8 and TRBJ2-7, is GAGVSQSPRYKVAKRGQDVALRCDPISGHVSLFWYQQALGQGPEFLTYFQNEAQLDKSGLPSDRFFAERPEGSVSTLKIQRTQQEDSAVYLCASSLRSQGGYEQYFGPGTRLTVT.

This clone showed up just a few times. This rearrangement joins TRBV9 to TRBJ2-2; D uncertain. Trimming took 3 bases from V and 1 from J, leaving 4 bases between them. The CDR3 consists of 13 residues. Germline CDR1 and CDR2: SGDLS and YYNGEE. The CDR3 loop reads CASSDGNTGELFF. In DNA, the CDR3 is TGTGCCAGCAGCGACGGGAACACCGGGGAGCTGTTTTTT. Full variable domain (rest looked up from reference TRBV9 and TRBJ2-2): DSGVTQTPKHLITATGQRVTLRCSPRSGDLSVYWYQQSLDQGLQFLIQYYNGEERAKGNILERFSAQQFPDLHSELNLSSLELGDSALYFCASSDGNTGELFFGEGSRLTVL.

This chain connects TRBV20-1 to TRBJ1-1, with D hard to call. V was cut by 2 bases and J by 6 bases, with 7 bases left in between. This CDR3 is built from 11 residues. CDR1 is DFQATT, CDR2 SNEGSKA, per germline (reference sequence). CDR3 amino acids: CSARRRAEAFF. CDR3 coding DNA: TGCAGTGCTAGAAGAAGAGCTGAAGCTTTCTTT.

The chain recombines TRBV11-2 with TRBJ1-5; D remains ambiguous. The CDR3 extends over 12 amino acids. Germline CDR1 and CDR2: SGHAT and FQNNGV. Trimming cost V 5 bases and J 6 bases, with 8 bases left between them. CDR3 DNA: TGTGCCAGCAGCGGGGAGGGTCAGCCCCAGCATTTT. This encodes CASSGEGQPQHF.

This chain's CDR3 is CASSSVWSGGGGELFF. CDR3 nucleotides: TGTGCCAGCAGCTCTGTATGGTCCGGAGGTGGCGGGGAGCTGTTTTTT. This chain joins TRBV5-6 and TRBJ2-2, with a tentative D call TRBD2 (5 bases). V was clipped by 3 bases and J by 7 bases, with 19 bases between them. The CDR3 totals 16 residues. CDR1 SGHDT and CDR2 YYEEEE come from the germline V gene.

Notes on this clone: A clone one base away is much larger, so this may be a read error. The rearrangement joins TRBV27 to TRBJ2-3; D not resolved. Trimming left V 5 bases short and J 0 bases short, with 3 bases between. This CDR3 spans 12 amino acids. The germline V gene encodes CDR1 MNHEY and CDR2 SMNVEV (reference sequence). CDR3 in DNA: TGTGCCAGCAGTCCGAGCACAGATACGCAGTATTTT. Translation gives CASSPSTDTQYF.

The chain uses TRBV5-1 and TRBJ2-1; D not certain. The CDR3 length is 16 residues. V was pared by 2 bases and J by 9 bases, with 21 bases between. Germline-derived CDR1 and CDR2 are SGHRS and YFSETQ. The CDR3 loop is CASSFSSRSLGSEQFF. For the CDR3, the DNA is TGCGCCAGCAGCTTTTCTTCTCGCTCTCTAGGTAGTGAGCAGTTCTTC. The full variable domain, rest sourced from reference TRBV5-1 and TRBJ2-1, is KAGVTQTPRYLIKTRGQQVTLSCSPISGHRSVSWYQQTPGQGLQFLFEYFSETQRNKGNFPGRFSGRQFSNSRSEMNVSTLELGDSALYLCASSFSSRSLGSEQFFGPGTRLTVL.

J is TRBJ2-7 and V is TRBV7-2; D is possibly TRBD2 (5 bases). Trimming removed 1 base from V and 3 bases from J, with 13 bases in between. The CDR3 spans 15 residues. Germline lookup yields CDR1 SGHTA and CDR2 FQGNSA. In DNA form, the CDR3 reads TGTGCCAGCAGCTTAGTGGCCCCGGGGAACTACGAGCAGTACTTC. Protein: CASSLVAPGNYEQYF.

This chain uses TRBV5-8 with TRBJ1-2, with unresolved D. In germline, CDR1 is SGHTS, CDR2 YDEGEE. Trimming took 3 bases from V and 8 from J, leaving 26 bases between them. The CDR3 is 17 residues long. CDR3 residues: CASSWVEVLADPNGYTF. In DNA form, the CDR3 reads TGTGCCAGCAGCTGGGTTGAGGTGTTGGCAGATCCGAACGGCTACACCTTC.

This clone was seen only a few times. The chain couples TRBV6-5 to TRBJ2-5; tentative D call: TRBD1 (5 bases). Per germline, CDR1 MNHEY and CDR2 SVGAGI. Trimming stripped 2 bases from V and 6 bases from J, with 7 bases between. This CDR3 region has 12 residues. This CDR3 is CASSYDRKTQYF. The CDR3 DNA reads as TGTGCCAGCAGTTACGACAGAAAGACCCAGTACTTC.

This chain links TRBV10-3 with TRBJ2-7; maybe TRBD1 (6 bases). This CDR3 region has 16 residues. V lost 0 bases, J lost 0 bases, and 12 bases lay in between. CDR1 ENHRY and CDR2 SYGVKD come from the germline V gene. The CDR3: CAISESVQGPSYEQYF. The CDR3 region has the DNA TGTGCCATCAGTGAGTCGGTCCAGGGGCCCTCCTACGAGCAGTACTTC.

This sequence joins TRBV4-1 and TRBJ2-7, with TRBD2 matching over 12 bases. Germline V CDR1 and CDR2: MGHRA, YSYEKL. Germline trimming cut 2 bases from V and 0 bases from J; bases unmatched to any gene: 2. This CDR3 has 16 residues. The CDR3 sequence: CASSQMTSGGSYEQYF. The CDR3 DNA reads TGCGCCAGCAGCCAAATGACTAGCGGGGGCTCCTACGAGCAGTACTTC.

V gene TRBV6-5 combines with J gene TRBJ2-7; D ambiguous. The ends were cut back, 2 bases at V and 3 bases at J, with 5 bases in the middle. Germline V gives CDR1 MNHEY, CDR2 SVGAGI. The CDR3 covers 12 residues. CDR3 in amino acids: CASSYPHYEQYF. Here the CDR3 DNA reads TGTGCCAGCAGTTACCCCCACTACGAGCAGTACTTC.

The chain employs TRBV19 and TRBJ2-6, with a weak D call TRBD1 (5 bases). Germline CDR1 is LNHDA and CDR2 is SQIVND (reference sequence). There are 12 residues in the CDR3. Trimming removed 11 bases at V and 0 bases at J, with 5 bases between. CDR3 DNA: TGTGCCGGACACTCTGGGGCCAACGTCCTGACTTTC. Translating it yields CAGHSGANVLTF.

The table lists this clone with a few counts. At the DNA level, this CDR3 is encoded by other sequences in the same sample as well. The J gene is TRBJ2-1, the V gene TRBV5-1, with D possibly matching TRBD2 (5 bases). V lost 3 bases and J 7 bases, leaving 11 bases between the germline ends. Germline V gene sequence: CDR1 SGHRS, CDR2 YFSETQ. The CDR3 extends over 13 amino acids. The CDR3 reads CASSSLLGNEQFF. In DNA form, the CDR3 reads TGCGCCAGCAGCTCGCTACTAGGGAATGAGCAGTTCTTC.

The chain carries TRBV18 and TRBJ2-7, with a weak D call TRBD1 (6 bases). CDR3 length: 14 amino acids. The ends were cut back, 10 bases at V and 2 bases at J, with 18 bases in the middle. In germline, CDR1 is KGHSH, CDR2 LQKENI. CDR3 amino acids: CATSLGAQTYEQYF. The CDR3 nucleotides read TGTGCCACCAGTTTGGGGGCGCAAACCTACGAGCAGTACTTC. Complete variable domain (other parts from reference TRBV18 and TRBJ2-7): NAGVMQNPRHLVRRRGQEARLRCSPMKGHSHVYWYRQLPEEGLKFMVYLQKENIIDESGMPKERFSAEFPKEGPSILRIQQVVRGDSAAYFCATSLGAQTYEQYFGPGTRLTVT.

This clone appeared a few times. The chain couples TRBV11-2 to TRBJ1-6; D perhaps matches TRBD1 (5 bases). Between the trimmed V and J ends, which lost 4 bases and 1 base, there was a span of 14 bases. Germline V lookup: CDR1 SGHAT, CDR2 FQNNGV. The CDR3 runs 17 residues. The CDR3 spells CASSSPGRGSYNSPLHF. Written as DNA, the CDR3 is TGTGCCAGCAGCTCGCCGGGGAGGGGATCCTATAATTCACCCCTCCACTTT.

This chain uses TRBV11-2 with TRBJ1-6; D is perhaps TRBD1 (5 bases). This CDR3 has 16 amino acids. Trimming removed 5 bases from V and 6 bases from J, with 17 bases in between. Germline V gene lookup returns CDR1 SGHAT and CDR2 FQNNGV. The DNA of the CDR3 is TGTGCCAGCAGCCAACTCCGGCGACAGCCTAATTCACCCCTCCACTTT. Encoded protein: CASSQLRRQPNSPLHF. The entire variable domain, with the rest obtained from reference TRBV11-2 and TRBJ1-6, is as follows: EAGVAQSPRYKIIEKRQSVAFWCNPISGHATLYWYQQILGQGPKLLIQFQNNGVVDDSQLPKDRFSAERLKGVDSTLKIQPAKLEDSAVYLCASSQLRRQPNSPLHFGNGTRLTVT.

This clone appeared a single time. V gene TRBV19 combines with J gene TRBJ1-6; D is uncertain. CDR1 LNHDA and CDR2 SQIVND come from the germline V gene (reference sequence). The CDR3 is 17 amino acids. Trimming left V 5 bases short and J 0 bases short, with 14 bases between. The CDR3 DNA sequence: TGTGCCAGTAGTTCTTACTTGAAGAGCTCCTATAATTCACCCCTCCACTTT. Protein product: CASSSYLKSSYNSPLHF.

This clone occurred a few times. V is TRBV6-5 and J is TRBJ1-4; 8 positions agree with TRBD1. The CDR3 spans 16 residues. After removal of 2 bases from V and 11 bases from J, the junction contained 13 bases not matched to a gene. CDR1 is MNHEY and CDR2 is SVGAGI in the germline V gene. CDR3 nucleotides: TGTGCCAGCAGTTACGGCAGGGGGCACTTGGGCGGGAAACTGTTTTTT. Its protein product is CASSYGRGHLGGKLFF.

The chain has TRBV4-3 and TRBJ2-3, with a weak D call TRBD2 (6 bases). CDR3 size: 16 residues. V was trimmed by 0 bases and J by 2 bases, leaving 12 bases between them. CDR1 LGHNA and CDR2 YSLEER come from the germline V gene. The CDR3 protein is CASSQDRGWNTDTQYF. The DNA for the CDR3 is TGCGCCAGCAGCCAAGATCGGGGGTGGAACACAGATACGCAGTATTTT.